These 6 T cell receptor beta chains originate from one sample sequenced in a study of T cells in women clearing cervical HPV infection. Data came from immunoSEQ multiplex PCR; TCRdb stores just in-frame clones and leaves some out. The listing records some 21,000 clones. Material: blood buffy coat. These receptors all stem from a woman aged 18 to 75 with a cervical HPV16 infection that either progressed to CIN3+ or cleared (not recorded which).

On this clone: The read gets to within 3 residues of the CDR3 end, and the germline J gene fills in the rest. The chain combines TRBV5-6 with TRBJ2-1; 10 bases are a match to TRBD2. V gave up 6 bases and J gave up 6 bases; unmatched junction bases: 9. The germline V gene has CDR1 SGHDT and CDR2 YYEEEE. This CDR3 spans 15 amino acids. The CDR3 is CASTRRLAGVNEQFF. The CDR3 DNA, read in part, is TGTGCCAGCACCAGAAGACTAGCGGGTGTCAATGAG.

Details on this clone: The read terminates 3 residues ahead of where the CDR3 ends, so the germline J gene completes it. The rearrangement links TRBV7-8 to TRBJ2-1, with 12 bases aligning to TRBD2. V gave up 0 bases and J gave up 7 bases; unmatched junction bases: 7. The CDR3 totals 17 residues. Germline V CDR1 and CDR2: SGHVS, FQNEAQ. The CDR3 region is CASSLARLAGDGNEQFF. The CDR3 DNA, read in part, is TGTGCCAGCAGCTTAGCACGACTAGCGGGAGATGGGAATGAG. Full variable domain (outside the CDR3, taken from reference TRBV7-8 and TRBJ2-1): GAGVSQSPRYKVAKRGQDVALRCDPISGHVSLFWYQQALGQGPEFLTYFQNEAQLDKSGLPSDRFFAERPEGSVSTLKIQRTQQEDSAVYLCASSLARLAGDGNEQFFGPGTRLTVL.

Notes on this clone: The read halts 3 residues ahead of the CDR3 end, with the missing end drawn from the germline J gene. The chain combines TRBV19 with TRBJ1-2; D perhaps matches TRBD1 (6 bases). Germline V gene data show CDR1 as LNHDA and CDR2 as SQIVND (reference sequence). The CDR3 covers 14 residues. The CDR3 loop reads CASSMWGLYNDYTF. CDR3 bases read: TGTGCCAGTAGTATGTGGGGGCTCTACAATGAC.

With regard to this clone: The sequence runs out 3 residues before the end of the CDR3; the remainder is reconstructed from the germline J gene. The rearrangement uses TRBV6-1 and TRBJ2-3; D call uncertain. V was pared by 2 bases and J by 2 bases, with 5 bases between. The CDR3 totals 13 residues. From germline, CDR1 is MNHNS and CDR2 SASEGT. This CDR3 is CASSEPNTDTQYF. CDR3 DNA (partial): TGTGCCAGCAGTGAACCCAACACAGATACG.

In regard to this clone: The sequenced fragment ends 3 residues before the CDR3 boundary, so the rest is inferred from the germline J gene. This chain connects TRBV4-1 to TRBJ2-1; D unclear. The CDR3 is 15 amino acids. Per germline, CDR1 MGHRA and CDR2 YSYEKL. With 4 bases removed from V and 4 bases from J, the gap between germline ends came to 14 bases. The CDR3 bases that were read are TGCGCCAGCAGCCTATCCAACCGGGTGTACAATGAG. Its translation: CASSLSNRVYNE. The whole CDR3 region reads CASSLSNRVYNEQFF.

Worth noting for this clone: The CDR3 end is not reached by the read, which stops 3 residues before it; the germline J gene fills it in. The J gene is TRBJ2-7, the V gene TRBV5-4; TRBD1 aligns across 8 bases. Unmatched junction bases numbered 8, after V lost 4 bases and J lost 5 bases. This CDR3 comprises 14 residues. In germline, CDR1 is SGHNT, CDR2 YYREEE (reference sequence). The CDR3 reads CASSAPDRVDEQYF. The CDR3 DNA, read in part, is TGTGCCAGCAGCGCGCCGGACAGGGTCGACGAG.